This entry lists 18 T cell receptor beta chains sequenced from one sample in a study of early T cells in non-severe SARS-CoV-2 infection. TCRdb called the 5' RACE reads again in MiXCR, with one record for every CDR3 protein. There are 40,000 to 55,000 distinct CDR3 sequences in the sample; about 13% occur only once, and 10% lies in the top ten. Sequencing used whole blood. The receptors were gathered from an adult who was a healthcare worker with PCR-confirmed SARS-CoV-2 infection or an uninfected control (not recorded which).

V is TRBV29-1 and J is TRBJ2-7; 7 bases match TRBD1. The CDR3 runs to 14 residues. Germline V gene lookup returns CDR1 SQVTM and CDR2 ANQGSEA. The trim removed 6 bases at V and 1 base at J, leaving 9 bases unmatched. This chain's CDR3 is CSVSKMTGSYEQYF. The CDR3 DNA reads as TGCAGCGTGTCGAAAATGACAGGGTCCTACGAGCAGTACTTC.

This clonotype was counted ten times or more. The chain recombines TRBV5-1 with TRBJ2-7; 8 bases map to TRBD1. CDR1 SGHRS and CDR2 YFSETQ come from the germline V gene. CDR3 length equals 14 residues. The V gene end was trimmed by 4 bases and the J gene end by 2 bases; junction bases not matched to a gene: 5. The CDR3 here is CASSGGTGAYEQYF. The CDR3 nucleotides read TGCGCCAGCAGCGGGGGGACAGGCGCCTACGAGCAGTACTTC.

This clonotype was recorded a few times. The J gene is TRBJ1-2, the V gene TRBV7-9; the D gene is possibly TRBD1 (5 bases). CDR1 is SEHNR and CDR2 is FQNEAQ in the germline V gene (reference sequence). V was cut by 5 bases and J by 4 bases, with 14 bases left in between. CDR3 size: 14 residues. CDR3 nucleotides: TGTGCCAGCAGCCAGGGCTACGGTCCCTATGGCTACACCTTC. Translation: CASSQGYGPYGYTF.

This clonotype occurred many times. The V gene is TRBV6-2 or TRBV6-3, the J gene TRBJ1-1; D is uncertain. CDR1 MNHEY and CDR2 SVGEGT come from the germline V gene. There are 14 residues in the CDR3. Trimming shortened V by 2 bases and J by 0 bases, and 7 bases separated the two germline ends. The chain's CDR3 is CASSYIGMNTEAFF. CDR3 DNA sequence: TGTGCCAGCAGTTACATTGGGATGAACACTGAAGCTTTCTTT.

This clonotype was counted only a few times. The gene calls are TRBV20-1 and TRBJ1-1; D unclear. CDR1 and CDR2 from the germline V gene are DFQATT and SNEGSKA (reference sequence). V shed 3 bases and J shed 6 bases, with 11 bases lying between them. The CDR3 covers 12 residues. CDR3 in DNA: TGCAGTGCTAGGATGCAGATGGCTGAAGCTTTCTTT. It codes for CSARMQMAEAFF.

By share of the sample, this clonotype is medium-sized. This chain connects TRBV2 to TRBJ1-5; D is uncertain. The CDR3 is 14 amino acids. Trimming left V 2 bases short and J 4 bases short, with 9 bases between. Germline assignment: CDR1 SNHLY and CDR2 FYNNEI. For the CDR3, the DNA is TGTGCCAGCAGTGAACCAGGCGGGAATCAGCCCCAGCATTTT. This gives the protein CASSEPGGNQPQHF.

In DNA, the CDR3 is TGTGCCAGCAGCTCCTACTACAGTCAAGAGACCCAGTACTTC. It yields the protein CASSSYYSQETQYF. The V and J genes are TRBV7-2 and TRBJ2-5; D unclear. The V and J ends lost 4 bases and 2 bases respectively, with 11 bases between them. CDR3 length: 14 residues. In germline, CDR1 is SGHTA, CDR2 FQGNSA.

The V and J genes are TRBV18 and TRBJ2-1; TRBD1 agrees at 7 bases. The germline gives CDR1 KGHSH, CDR2 LQKENI. The trim removed 8 bases at V and 14 bases at J, leaving 6 bases unmatched. The CDR3 is 10 residues long. In nucleotides, the CDR3 is TGTGCCAGCGCCCGAGACAGGGAGTTCTTC. Its protein product is CASARDREFF.

This clonotype was found a few times. The chain is built from TRBV6-5 and TRBJ2-7, with D perhaps matching TRBD1 (5 bases). This CDR3 contains 14 residues. Between the trimmed V and J ends, which lost 2 bases and 5 bases, there was a span of 13 bases. The V gene's germline CDR1 is MNHEY and CDR2 SVGAGI. CDR3 residues: CASSYAVRADEQYF. The CDR3 DNA reads TGTGCCAGCAGTTACGCTGTCAGGGCGGACGAGCAGTACTTC.

The CDR3 DNA is TGCAGCGTTGCGGCAGTCCTAGCAGGGGAGCTGTTTTTT. Encoded protein: CSVAAVLAGELFF. The V call is TRBV29-1, the J call TRBJ2-2, with a possible D match to TRBD2 (5 bases). CDR3 size: 13 residues. Trimming pared 4 bases from V and 8 bases from J, leaving 14 bases between. The germline gives CDR1 SQVTM, CDR2 ANQGSEA.

There are many counts of this clonotype. J is TRBJ2-3 and V is TRBV6-4, with a weak D call TRBD1 (5 bases). The CDR3 runs to 16 residues. V gave up 2 bases and J gave up 0 bases, with 12 bases separating them. The V gene's germline CDR1 is MRHNA and CDR2 SNTAGT. The CDR3 bases are TGTGCCAGCAGTGACAGGGGAACCACTAGCACAGATACGCAGTATTTT. Encoded protein: CASSDRGTTSTDTQYF.

The chain couples TRBV10-3 to TRBJ2-3; 7 bases are a match to TRBD1. Germline CDR1 is ENHRY and CDR2 is SYGVKD. Unmatched junction bases numbered 0, after V lost 3 bases and J lost 3 bases. This CDR3 spans 13 amino acids. The CDR3 coding sequence is TGTGCCATCAGTGAACAGGGGACAGATACGCAGTATTTT. Residues: CAISEQGTDTQYF.

This clonotype was observed a handful of times. The rearrangement joins TRBV3-1 to TRBJ2-1, with no clear D. The V end was cut by 0 bases, the J end by 3 bases, with 9 bases between. From germline, CDR1 is LGHDT and CDR2 YNNKEL (reference sequence). The CDR3 length is 15 residues. CDR3: CASSQDPGRYNEQFF. CDR3 bases: TGTGCCAGCAGCCAAGATCCCGGACGCTACAATGAGCAGTTCTTC.

This clonotype was seen only a few times. The chain joins TRBV28 to TRBJ2-7; 7 positions match TRBD2. This CDR3 has 11 amino acids. Trimming at V came to 8 bases and at J to 3 bases, leaving 1 base not matched to a gene. The V gene's germline CDR1 is MDHEN and CDR2 SYDVKM. Written as DNA, the CDR3 is TGTGCCAGCGGGGGGGGCTACGAGCAGTACTTC. Protein product: CASGGGYEQYF.

This clonotype has a count of ten or more. V and J are TRBV18 and TRBJ1-5; D unclear. In germline, CDR1 is KGHSH, CDR2 LQKENI. This CDR3 contains 15 residues. V was clipped by 2 bases and J by 0 bases, with 8 bases between them. CDR3 loop: CASSPRINSNQPQHF. The CDR3 coding sequence is TGTGCCAGCTCACCAAGGATCAATAGCAATCAGCCCCAGCATTTT.

This clonotype was detected only a few times. The rearrangement uses TRBV12-3 or TRBV12-4 and TRBJ2-1, with TRBD2 as a possible D gene (5 bases). V lost 1 base and J lost 9, with 10 bases in between. This CDR3 comprises 13 residues. CDR3 amino acids: CASSLGGPFEQFF. CDR3 sequence (DNA): TGTGCCAGCAGTTTAGGAGGGCCGTTTGAGCAGTTCTTC.

This clonotype showed up many times. V usage is TRBV20-1 and J usage is TRBJ1-5, with 10 positions matching TRBD1. Germline assignment: CDR1 DFQATT and CDR2 SNEGSKA (reference sequence). CDR3 length: 15 residues. With 2 bases clipped from V and 2 bases from J, the junction kept 3 bases outside the gene matches. The DNA of the CDR3 is TGCAGTGCTAGAAGGGACAGGGGTGGCAATCAGCCCCAGCATTTT. This translates into CSARRDRGGNQPQHF.

The sample holds a few counts of this clonotype. The chain employs TRBV3-1 and TRBJ2-2, with D perhaps matching TRBD2 (6 bases). This CDR3 is built from 14 residues. The germline CDR1 and CDR2 sequences are LGHDT and YNNKEL (reference sequence). V lost 4 bases and J 4 bases, leaving 10 bases between the germline ends. The CDR3 is CASSLGLSTGELFF. The DNA for the CDR3 is TGTGCCAGCAGCCTGGGACTTTCCACCGGGGAGCTGTTTTTT. Drawing the rest from reference TRBV3-1 and TRBJ2-2, the complete variable domain is DTAVSQTPKYLVTQMGNDKSIKCEQNLGHDTMYWYKQDSKKFLKIMFSYNNKELIINETVPNRFSPKSPDKAHLNLHINSLELGDSAVYFCASSLGLSTGELFFGEGSRLTVL.